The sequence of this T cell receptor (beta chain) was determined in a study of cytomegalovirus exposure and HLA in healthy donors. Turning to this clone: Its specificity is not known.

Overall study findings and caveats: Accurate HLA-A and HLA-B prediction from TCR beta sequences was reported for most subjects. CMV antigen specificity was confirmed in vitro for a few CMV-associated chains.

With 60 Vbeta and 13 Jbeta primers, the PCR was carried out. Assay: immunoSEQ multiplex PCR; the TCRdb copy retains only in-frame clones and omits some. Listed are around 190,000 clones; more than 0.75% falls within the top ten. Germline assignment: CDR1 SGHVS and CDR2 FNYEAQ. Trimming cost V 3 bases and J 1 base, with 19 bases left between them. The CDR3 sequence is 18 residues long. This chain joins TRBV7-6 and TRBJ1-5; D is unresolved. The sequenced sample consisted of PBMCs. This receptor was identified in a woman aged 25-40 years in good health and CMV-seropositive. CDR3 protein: CASSLYSFGMGSNQPQHF. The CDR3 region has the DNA TGTGCCAGCAGCTTGTATTCATTCGGGATGGGAAGCAATCAGCCCCAGCATTTT.